Described below is a single TCR beta chain sequence and its context. Its antigen remains unidentified. These data originate in a study of CD8+CD57+ T cells in acquired aplastic anemia. Background on the study: Average DNA yield from sorted CD4+ and CD8+ cells was around 3.2 ug.

V was pared by 4 bases and J by 0 bases, with 7 bases between. The CDR3 spans 13 residues. Germline V gene sequence: CDR1 SQVTM, CDR2 ANQGSEA. Before being chosen for sequencing, patients had shown CD8+CD57+ cell expansion by flow cytometry. Investigators profiled TCR beta VDJ and CDR3 from genomic DNA template. TCRdb reprocessed the reads via MiXCR and lists one record per CDR3 protein. The sample lists some 200,000 distinct CDR3 sequences; roughly half were seen once. Study-level findings and limits: Patients and controls shared 25 to 30 CD8+ CDR3 sequences, which appeared highly expressed in patients and within their immunodominant clones.

The sequence was collected from a human donor with aplastic anemia. The chain has TRBV29-1 and TRBJ1-3; no definite D call. Sequences were obtained from sorted CD4+, CD8+, or CD8+CD57+ T cells (not recorded which) from PBMCs. CDR3 amino acids: CSVARYSGNTIYF. In DNA form, the CDR3 reads TGCAGCGTTGCAAGATACTCTGGAAACACCATATATTTT. Using reference TRBV29-1 and TRBJ1-3 for the parts outside the CDR3, the full variable domain is SAVISQKPSRDICQRGTSLTIQCQVDSQVTMMFWYRQQPGQSLTLIATANQGSEATYESGFVIDKFPISRPNLTFSTLTVSNMSPEDSSIYLCSVARYSGNTIYFGEGSWLTVV.